A selection of T cell receptor beta chains follows, all from one sample in a study of T cells in Graves' hyperthyroidism and ophthalmopathy. TCRdb called the multiplex PCR reads again in MiXCR, with one record for every CDR3 protein. The repertoire holds 800,000 or so distinct CDR3 sequences, with approximately 40% as singletons. Sequencing used blood. The receptors shown here come from a man aged 18 to 35 with Graves' hyperthyroidism. The CDR3 runs from the conserved cysteine through the conserved F or W. Each record gives: D gene, clone size, V gene, J gene, CDR3 protein, CDR3 DNA. A D gene is named only where the DNA matches it firmly. Some rows mark clone size as missing; the rest say once, few, many or name a class of expanded clone.

>TRBD1|NA|TRBV12-3/TRBV12-4|TRBJ2-5
CASSFTLPGQGQETQYF
TGTGCCAGCAGTTTCACCCTACCGGGACAGGGACAAGAGACCCAGTACTTC
>TRBD1|few|TRBV5-1|TRBJ1-2
CASSPARAGGSYTF
TGCGCCAGCAGCCCTGCCCGGGCAGGGGGAAGCTACACCTTC
>NA|once|TRBV4-3|TRBJ2-6
CASSQAVGGANVLTF
TGCGCCAGCAGCCAAGCGGTGGGTGGGGCCAACGTCCTGACTTTC
>NA|NA|TRBV2|TRBJ1-2
CASSESSAYYGYTF
TGTGCCAGCAGTGAATCCTCGGCTTACTATGGCTACACCTTC
>TRBD1|many|TRBV19|TRBJ1-1
CASSKTGDTEAFF
TGTGCCAGTAGTAAAACAGGGGACACTGAAGCTTTCTTT
>NA|NA|TRBV7-2|TRBJ2-7
CASSQDLRISTYEQYF
TGCGCCAGCAGCCAAGATCTACGGATTTCCACCTACGAGCAGTACTTC
>NA|many|TRBV2|TRBJ1-1
CASSEPTALNTEAFF
TGTGCCAGCAGTGAACCGACAGCCTTGAACACTGAAGCTTTCTTT
>NA|NA|TRBV20-1|TRBJ2-2
CSAVYRTGELFF
TGCAGTGCTGTATATAGGACCGGGGAGCTGTTTTTT
>TRBD1|many|TRBV2|TRBJ2-5
CASTLWDRDETQYF
TGTGCCAGCACACTTTGGGACAGGGACGAGACCCAGTACTTC
>NA|NA|TRBV7-9|TRBJ2-7
CASNLPSTYEQYF
TGTGCCAGCAACCTTCCTAGCACCTACGAGCAGTACTTC
>TRBD2|NA|TRBV20-1|TRBJ2-5
CSARKAGRTQETQYF
TGCAGTGCTAGAAAAGCGGGACGGACCCAAGAGACCCAGTACTTC
>NA|many|TRBV10-2|TRBJ1-4
CASSERGEKLFF
TGCGCCAGCAGTGAGAGGGGGGAAAAACTGTTTTTT
>NA|NA|TRBV9|TRBJ2-2
CASSQGAVTNTGELFF
TGTGCCAGCAGCCAAGGGGCGGTAACGAACACCGGGGAGCTGTTTTTT
>TRBD1|few|TRBV12-3/TRBV12-4|TRBJ2-7
CASTPWDRGGEQYF
TGTGCCAGCACTCCTTGGGACAGGGGCGGCGAGCAGTACTTC
>TRBD1|NA|TRBV19|TRBJ1-5
CASSVDDRVDLNQPQHF
TGTGCCAGTAGTGTGGATGACAGGGTCGATCTGAATCAGCCCCAGCATTTT
>NA|many|TRBV15|TRBJ1-6
CATSRDRGGFGSPLHF
TGTGCCACCAGCAGAGATAGGGGGGGCTTTGGATCACCCCTCCACTTT
>NA|few|TRBV20-1|TRBJ2-7
CSASRQADPHYPYEQYF
TGCAGTGCTAGTAGACAGGCTGATCCCCATTACCCCTACGAGCAGTACTTC
>TRBD1|NA|TRBV5-6|TRBJ2-7
CASSSDRDLWEQYF
TGTGCCAGCAGCAGTGACAGGGATCTATGGGAGCAGTACTTC
>TRBD1|NA|TRBV12-3/TRBV12-4|TRBJ1-1
CATRQGDTEAFF
TGTGCCACTAGACAGGGCGACACTGAAGCTTTCTTT
>NA|many|TRBV7-9|TRBJ1-2
CASSPSGLGYTF
TGTGCCAGCAGCCCCTCGGGGCTAGGCTACACCTTC
>NA|few|TRBV7-2|TRBJ1-3
CASSPRLSSGNTIYF
TGTGCCAGCAGCCCCCGCCTGAGCTCTGGAAACACCATATATTTT
>TRBD1|many|TRBV29-1|TRBJ1-2
CSVEARGQGKNGYTF
TGCAGCGTTGAAGCGAGGGGACAGGGAAAGAATGGCTACACCTTC
>NA|NA|TRBV12-3/TRBV12-4|TRBJ1-2
CATALGSYGYTF
TGTGCCACTGCTCTGGGGAGCTATGGCTACACCTTC
>NA|many|TRBV7-9|TRBJ1-1
CASSTGTEAFF
TGTGCCAGCAGCACTGGCACTGAAGCTTTCTTT
>NA|NA|TRBV29-1|TRBJ2-7
CSVTDSSYEQYF
TGCAGCGTAACAGACAGTTCCTACGAGCAGTACTTC
>TRBD2|few|TRBV7-2|TRBJ2-5
CASQRGTAGEAQYF
TGTGCCAGCCAACGCGGGACCGCGGGGGAGGCCCAGTACTTC
>NA|many|TRBV20-1|TRBJ2-5
CSARGTSQETQYF
TGCAGTGCTAGAGGGACATCCCAAGAGACCCAGTACTTC
>TRBD1|NA|TRBV7-2|TRBJ2-2
CASSPNGQDGTGELFF
TGTGCCAGCAGCCCTAATGGACAGGATGGCACCGGGGAGCTGTTTTTT
>NA|NA|TRBV5-1|TRBJ2-7
CASSLGGTNAYEQYF
TGCGCCAGCAGCTTGGGAGGGACAAACGCTTACGAGCAGTACTTC
>NA|few|TRBV4-1|TRBJ1-2
CASSSSSSRGYGYTF
TGCGCCAGCAGCTCTTCTTCGAGTCGTGGCTATGGCTACACCTTC
>TRBD1|NA|TRBV20-1|TRBJ2-1
CSTTGIDEQFF
TGCAGTACGACAGGGATAGATGAGCAGTTCTTC
>TRBD1|NA|TRBV2|TRBJ1-5
CASQDRGRLLHF
TGTGCCAGCCAAGACAGGGGACGATTGTTGCATTTT
>TRBD2|few|TRBV20-1|TRBJ2-2
CSATRLAGFSNTGELFF
TGCAGTGCTACCCGACTAGCGGGGTTTTCGAACACCGGGGAGCTGTTTTTT
>NA|NA|TRBV20-1|TRBJ1-4
CSARRQGMFF
TGCAGTGCTAGAAGGCAGGGGATGTTTTTT
>TRBD1|NA|TRBV9|TRBJ1-2
CASGGTVNYGYTF
TGTGCCAGCGGGGGGACAGTTAACTATGGCTACACCTTC
>NA|few|TRBV27|TRBJ2-6
CASSLSGWASGANVLTF
TGTGCCAGCAGTTTATCAGGGTGGGCGTCTGGGGCCAACGTCCTGACTTTC
>NA|NA|TRBV29-1|TRBJ1-1
CSVGRGGDTEAFF
TGCAGCGTTGGCAGGGGCGGAGACACTGAAGCTTTCTTT
>NA|few|TRBV25-1|TRBJ2-3
CASSSTGLASTDTQYF
TGTGCCAGCAGTTCAACGGGACTTGCTAGCACAGATACGCAGTATTTT
>TRBD1|NA|TRBV7-9|TRBJ2-5
CASSQPTGTGETQYF
TGCGCCAGCAGCCAGCCAACCGGGACAGGGGAGACCCAGTACTTC
>TRBD1|few|TRBV5-1|TRBJ2-7
CASSPGQGFSYEQYF
TGCGCCAGCAGCCCTGGACAGGGATTCTCCTACGAGCAGTACTTC
>TRBD2|NA|TRBV7-2|TRBJ2-7
CASSASGSPTYEQYF
TGTGCCAGCAGTGCTAGCGGGAGCCCTACCTACGAGCAGTACTTC
>NA|NA|TRBV10-3|TRBJ1-5
CASSSGAIQPRHF
TGTGCCAGCAGTTCCGGGGCGATTCAGCCCCGGCATTTT
>NA|NA|TRBV6-1|TRBJ2-5
CASRSFGGWEETQYF
TGTGCCAGCAGATCCTTTGGGGGTTGGGAAGAGACCCAGTACTTC
>TRBD1|many|TRBV25-1|TRBJ1-4
CASSEFGQGNEKLFF
TGTGCCAGCAGTGAATTCGGACAGGGAAATGAAAAACTGTTTTTT
>TRBD2|few|TRBV29-1|TRBJ2-7
CSVEGREGYEQYF
TGCAGCGTTGAAGGGCGGGAGGGGTACGAGCAGTACTTC
>TRBD1|few|TRBV6-1|TRBJ1-2
CASTKTGGGYTF
TGTGCCAGCACCAAGACAGGGGGAGGCTACACCTTC
>NA|few|TRBV19|TRBJ2-7
CASSIEPSMGYEQYF
TGTGCCAGTAGTATCGAACCCTCCATGGGCTACGAGCAGTACTTC
>TRBD2|NA|TRBV24-1|TRBJ2-5
CATSVLAGGGETQYF
TGTGCCACCAGTGTACTAGCGGGAGGTGGAGAGACCCAGTACTTC
>TRBD1|many|TRBV7-2|TRBJ2-5
CASSPDRGRETQYF
TGTGCCAGCAGCCCGGACAGGGGGAGGGAGACCCAGTACTTC
>TRBD1|few|TRBV29-1|TRBJ2-5
CSVEVKTGGRVETQYF
TGCAGCGTTGAAGTTAAGACAGGGGGCCGCGTGGAGACCCAGTACTTC
>TRBD1|NA|TRBV14|TRBJ2-7
CASSPTGQGTYEQYF
TGTGCCAGCAGCCCGACCGGACAGGGGACCTACGAGCAGTACTTC
>TRBD1|NA|TRBV5-1|TRBJ2-7
CASSLLGQGRTYEQYF
TGTGCCAGCAGTTTACTCGGACAGGGCCGTACCTACGAGCAGTACTTC
>NA|many|TRBV9|TRBJ2-6
CASSVDGLSGANVLTF
TGTGCCAGCAGCGTAGATGGACTTTCTGGGGCCAACGTCCTGACTTTC
>NA|many|TRBV7-2|TRBJ2-7
CASSLGPVYEQYF
TGTGCCAGCAGCTTAGGCCCAGTCTACGAGCAGTACTTC
>NA|NA|TRBV20-1|TRBJ1-3
CSARRALSGNTIYF
TGCAGTGCTAGACGCGCTCTCTCTGGAAACACCATATATTTT